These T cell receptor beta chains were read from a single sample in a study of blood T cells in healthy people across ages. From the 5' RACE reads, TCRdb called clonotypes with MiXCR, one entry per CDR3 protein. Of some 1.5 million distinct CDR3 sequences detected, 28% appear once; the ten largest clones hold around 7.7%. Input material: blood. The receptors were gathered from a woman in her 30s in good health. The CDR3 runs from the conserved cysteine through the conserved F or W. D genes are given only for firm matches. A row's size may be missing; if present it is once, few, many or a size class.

DNA: TGCAGTGCCTCCCCGGGACTAGCGGGCTTCTCTGGGGCCAACGTCCTGACTTTC; CDR3: CSASPGLAGFSGANVLTF; J: TRBJ2-6; D: TRBD2; size: .; V: TRBV20-1
DNA: TGTGCCAGCCCGAACCGACAGGGCGCTGAAGCTTTCTTT; CDR3: CASPNRQGAEAFF; J: TRBJ1-1; D: TRBD1; size: few; V: TRBV6-1
DNA: TGTGCCAGCAGTATCAGCGGGGCGAACACCGGGGAGCTGTTTTTT; CDR3: CASSISGANTGELFF; J: TRBJ2-2; D: TRBD2; size: .; V: TRBV7-3
DNA: TGCAGTGCCGCCCCCATGAGGGGCTCCTACGAGCAGTACTTC; CDR3: CSAAPMRGSYEQYF; J: TRBJ2-7; D: .; size: .; V: TRBV20-1
DNA: TGCAGTGCTGCGAACCCTGGAGGTTCCACCTACAATGAGCAGTTCTTC; CDR3: CSAANPGGSTYNEQFF; J: TRBJ2-1; D: .; size: .; V: TRBV20-1
DNA: TGCGCCAGCAGCTTCGAACCAACTAATGAAAAACTGTTTTTT; CDR3: CASSFEPTNEKLFF; J: TRBJ1-4; D: .; size: .; V: TRBV5-1
DNA: TGTGCCAGCAGCTCTTCGGGGACAGGGGACTCCCACGGAGGATCTGATACGCAGTATTTT; CDR3: CASSSSGTGDSHGGSDTQYF; J: TRBJ2-3; D: TRBD1; size: .; V: TRBV13
DNA: TGCAGTGCTAGAGATCAGCGGGCAGGGGCTAACTATGGCTACACCTTC; CDR3: CSARDQRAGANYGYTF; J: TRBJ1-2; D: .; size: .; V: TRBV20-1
DNA: TGTGCCATCAGTGCAAGCGTCCAATCAGCCCAAGAGACCCAGTACTTC; CDR3: CAISASVQSAQETQYF; J: TRBJ2-5; D: .; size: few; V: TRBV10-3
DNA: TGTGCCAGCAGTGGAGTGATGGGACTTTGCGAGCAGTACTTC; CDR3: CASSGVMGLCEQYF; J: TRBJ2-7; D: .; size: .; V: TRBV6-1
DNA: TGTGCCACCTACCGACAGGGTACTAACAATGAGCAGTTCTTC; CDR3: CATYRQGTNNEQFF; J: TRBJ2-1; D: TRBD1; size: .; V: TRBV19
DNA: TGCAGTGCTACGCAGGGGGGTCAAGAGACCCAGTACTTC; CDR3: CSATQGGQETQYF; J: TRBJ2-5; D: .; size: few; V: TRBV20-1
DNA: TGTGCCAGCAGCTTAGAGCGGGGCGGGGGCACTGAAGCTTTCTTT; CDR3: CASSLERGGGTEAFF; J: TRBJ1-1; D: .; size: .; V: TRBV11-2
DNA: TGCGCCAGCAGCCAAGATGGAGGGGCTAGCGGGAGGGCCGATGAGCAGTTCTTC; CDR3: CASSQDGGASGRADEQFF; J: TRBJ2-1; D: TRBD2; size: .; V: TRBV4-3
DNA: TGTGCCAGCAGCCCGCCGCCCATCGAAGATACGCAGTATTTT; CDR3: CASSPPPIEDTQYF; J: TRBJ2-3; D: .; size: .; V: TRBV12-1
DNA: TGCGCCAGCAAGAAGGAGGCCGGGGCCAACGTCCTGACTTTC; CDR3: CASKKEAGANVLTF; J: TRBJ2-6; D: .; size: few; V: TRBV5-1
DNA: TGTGCCAGCAGTTTATCCATGGACGCAAAGACCCAGTACTTC; CDR3: CASSLSMDAKTQYF; J: TRBJ2-5; D: .; size: few; V: TRBV28
DNA: TGTGCCAGCAGTCCCATCGTGGGGGAGACCCAGTACTTC; CDR3: CASSPIVGETQYF; J: TRBJ2-5; D: .; size: many; V: TRBV27
DNA: TGCGCCAGCGGACCGGAGCTAGCGGGGGCTGAGACCCAGTACTTC; CDR3: CASGPELAGAETQYF; J: TRBJ2-5; D: TRBD2; size: .; V: TRBV10-1
DNA: TGTGCCAGCAGTTTTGGGCACCAGGCCAATCAGCCCCAGCATTTT; CDR3: CASSFGHQANQPQHF; J: TRBJ1-5; D: .; size: .; V: TRBV12-3/TRBV12-4
DNA: TGTGCCAGCAGTTACTGGACAGGGTTTCAGCCCCAGCATTTT; CDR3: CASSYWTGFQPQHF; J: TRBJ1-5; D: TRBD1; size: few; V: TRBV6-2/TRBV6-3
DNA: TGTGCCAGCAGCCCACAGAAGTTAGATACGCAGTATTTT; CDR3: CASSPQKLDTQYF; J: TRBJ2-3; D: .; size: many; V: TRBV7-6
DNA: TGTGCCAGCAGCGTTGGACCATTCCAAGAGACCCAGTACTTC; CDR3: CASSVGPFQETQYF; J: TRBJ2-5; D: .; size: many; V: TRBV9
DNA: TGTGCCAGCAGCTTAGGGTTCCGAGGGACTGAAGCTTTCTTT; CDR3: CASSLGFRGTEAFF; J: TRBJ1-1; D: .; size: .; V: TRBV7-2